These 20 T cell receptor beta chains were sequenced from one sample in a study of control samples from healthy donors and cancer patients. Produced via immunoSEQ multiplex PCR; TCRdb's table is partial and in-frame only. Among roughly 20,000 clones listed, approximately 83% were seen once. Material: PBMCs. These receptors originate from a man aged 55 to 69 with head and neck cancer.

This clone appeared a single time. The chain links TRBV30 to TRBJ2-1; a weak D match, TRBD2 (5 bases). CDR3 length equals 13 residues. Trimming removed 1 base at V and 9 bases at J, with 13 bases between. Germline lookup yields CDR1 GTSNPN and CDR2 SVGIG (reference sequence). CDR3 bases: TGTGCCTGGAGTGCTCTAGCTGGCCTTGAGCAGTTCTTC. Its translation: CAWSALAGLEQFF.

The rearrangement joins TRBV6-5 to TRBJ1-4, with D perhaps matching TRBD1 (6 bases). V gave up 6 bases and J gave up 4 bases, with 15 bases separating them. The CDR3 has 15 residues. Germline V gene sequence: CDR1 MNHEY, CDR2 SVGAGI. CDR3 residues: CASSSLRGYNEKLFF. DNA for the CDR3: TGTGCCAGCAGCTCTCTCAGGGGCTATAATGAAAAACTGTTTTTT.

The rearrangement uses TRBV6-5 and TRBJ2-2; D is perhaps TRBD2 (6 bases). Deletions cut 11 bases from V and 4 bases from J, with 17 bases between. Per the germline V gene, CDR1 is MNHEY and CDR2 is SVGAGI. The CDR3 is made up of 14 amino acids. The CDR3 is CAVRVGGITGELFF. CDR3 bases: TGTGCCGTTAGGGTGGGGGGAATCACCGGGGAGCTGTTTTTT.

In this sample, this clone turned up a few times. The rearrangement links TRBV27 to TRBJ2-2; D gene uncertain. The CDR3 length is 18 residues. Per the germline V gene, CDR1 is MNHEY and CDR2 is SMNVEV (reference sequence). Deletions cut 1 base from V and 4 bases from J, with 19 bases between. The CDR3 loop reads CASSLFSYSPPPTGELFF. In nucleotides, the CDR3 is TGTGCCAGCAGTTTATTCAGTTATAGTCCCCCCCCCACCGGGGAGCTGTTTTTT.

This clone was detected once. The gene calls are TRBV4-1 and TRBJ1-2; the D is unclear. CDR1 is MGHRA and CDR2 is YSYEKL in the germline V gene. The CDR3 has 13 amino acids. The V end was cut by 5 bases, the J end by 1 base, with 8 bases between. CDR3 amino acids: CASSKTDNYGYTF. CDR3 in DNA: TGCGCCAGCAGCAAAACAGATAACTATGGCTACACCTTC.

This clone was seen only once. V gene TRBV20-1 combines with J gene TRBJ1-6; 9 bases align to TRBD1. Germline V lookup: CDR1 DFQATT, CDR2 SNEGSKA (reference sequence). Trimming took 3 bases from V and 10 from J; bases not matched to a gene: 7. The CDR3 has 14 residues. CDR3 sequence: CSASTGTGNSPLHF. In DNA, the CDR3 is TGCAGTGCTAGTACCGGGACAGGGAACTCACCCCTCCACTTT.

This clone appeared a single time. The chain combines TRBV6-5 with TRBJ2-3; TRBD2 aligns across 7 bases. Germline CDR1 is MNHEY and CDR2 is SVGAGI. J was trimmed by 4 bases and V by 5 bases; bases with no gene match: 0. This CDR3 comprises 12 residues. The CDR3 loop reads CASSRGADTQYF. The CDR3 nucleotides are TGTGCCAGCAGTCGGGGGGCAGATACGCAGTATTTT.

Here the CDR3 DNA reads TGCGCCAGCAGCCAAGAACAGGGGCCGATGAATAGCGAGCAGTACTTC. Protein sequence: CASSQEQGPMNSEQYF. J is TRBJ2-7 and V is TRBV4-1; 7 nucleotides match TRBD1. Per germline, CDR1 MGHRA and CDR2 YSYEKL. V trimming: 0 bases; J trimming: 6 bases; junction bases outside the gene matches: 11. This CDR3 spans 16 amino acids.

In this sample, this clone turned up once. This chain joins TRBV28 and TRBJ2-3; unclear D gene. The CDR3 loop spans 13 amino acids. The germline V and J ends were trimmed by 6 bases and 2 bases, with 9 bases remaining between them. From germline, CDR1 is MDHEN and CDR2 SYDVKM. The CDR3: CASSPAFTDTQYF. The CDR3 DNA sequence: TGTGCCAGCAGCCCGGCTTTCACAGATACGCAGTATTTT.

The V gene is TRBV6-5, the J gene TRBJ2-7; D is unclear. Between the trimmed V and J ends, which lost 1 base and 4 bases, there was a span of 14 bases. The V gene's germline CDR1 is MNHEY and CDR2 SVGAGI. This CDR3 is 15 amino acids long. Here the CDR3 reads CASSYYGSVGYEQYF. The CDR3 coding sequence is TGTGCCAGCAGTTACTACGGGTCGGTGGGATACGAGCAGTACTTC.

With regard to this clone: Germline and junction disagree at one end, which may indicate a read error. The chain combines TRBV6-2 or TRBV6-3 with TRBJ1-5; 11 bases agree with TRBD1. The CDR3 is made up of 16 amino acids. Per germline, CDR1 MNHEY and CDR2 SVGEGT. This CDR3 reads CASSNSGTGGGQPQHF. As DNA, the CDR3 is TGTGCCAGCAGTAACTCCGGGACAGGGGGAGGTCAGCCCCAGCATTTT.

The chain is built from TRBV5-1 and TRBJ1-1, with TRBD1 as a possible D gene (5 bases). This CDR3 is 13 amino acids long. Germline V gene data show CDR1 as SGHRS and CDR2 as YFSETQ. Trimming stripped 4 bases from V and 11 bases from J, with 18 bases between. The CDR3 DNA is TGCGCCAGCAGCGCCCTGGACGGGACCGATGCTTTCTTT. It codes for CASSALDGTDAFF.

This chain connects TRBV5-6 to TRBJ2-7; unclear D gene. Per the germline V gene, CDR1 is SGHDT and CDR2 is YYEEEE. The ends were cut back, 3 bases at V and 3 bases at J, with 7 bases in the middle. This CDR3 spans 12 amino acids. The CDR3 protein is CASSSRVYEQYF. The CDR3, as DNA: TGTGCCAGCAGCTCCCGAGTCTACGAGCAGTACTTC.

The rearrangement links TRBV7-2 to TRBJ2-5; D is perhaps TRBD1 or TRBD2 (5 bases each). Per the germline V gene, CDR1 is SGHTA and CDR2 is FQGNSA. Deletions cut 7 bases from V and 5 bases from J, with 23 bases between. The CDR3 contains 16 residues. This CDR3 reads CASTPPPGPPGETQYF. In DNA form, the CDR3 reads TGTGCCAGCACCCCCCCTCCGGGACCTCCAGGCGAGACCCAGTACTTC.

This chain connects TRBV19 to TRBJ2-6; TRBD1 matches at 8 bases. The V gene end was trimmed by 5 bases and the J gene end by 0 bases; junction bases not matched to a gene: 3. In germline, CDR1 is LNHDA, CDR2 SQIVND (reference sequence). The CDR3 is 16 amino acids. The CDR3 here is CASSPGQASGANVLTF. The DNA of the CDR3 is TGTGCCAGTAGTCCGGGACAGGCCTCTGGGGCCAACGTCCTGACTTTC. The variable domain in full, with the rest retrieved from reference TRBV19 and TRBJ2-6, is DGGITQSPKYLFRKEGQNVTLSCEQNLNHDAMYWYRQDPGQGLRLIYYSQIVNDFQKGDIAEGYSVSREKKESFPLTVTSAQKNPTAFYLCASSPGQASGANVLTFGAGSRLTVL.

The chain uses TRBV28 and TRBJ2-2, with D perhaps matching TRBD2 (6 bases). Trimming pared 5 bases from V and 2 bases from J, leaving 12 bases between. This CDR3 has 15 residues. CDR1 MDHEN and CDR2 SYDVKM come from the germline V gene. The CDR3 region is CASSPGLFNTGELFF. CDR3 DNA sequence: TGTGCCAGCAGTCCGGGACTTTTTAACACCGGGGAGCTGTTTTTT.

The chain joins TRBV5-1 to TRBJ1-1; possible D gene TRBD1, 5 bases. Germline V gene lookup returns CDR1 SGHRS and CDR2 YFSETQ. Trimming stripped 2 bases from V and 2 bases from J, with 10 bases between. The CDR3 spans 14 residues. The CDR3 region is CASSLAQGNTEAFF. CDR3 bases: TGCGCCAGCAGCTTAGCGCAGGGAAACACTGAAGCTTTCTTT. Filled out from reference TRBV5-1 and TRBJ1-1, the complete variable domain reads KAGVTQTPRYLIKTRGQQVTLSCSPISGHRSVSWYQQTPGQGLQFLFEYFSETQRNKGNFPGRFSGRQFSNSRSEMNVSTLELGDSALYLCASSLAQGNTEAFFGQGTRLTVV.

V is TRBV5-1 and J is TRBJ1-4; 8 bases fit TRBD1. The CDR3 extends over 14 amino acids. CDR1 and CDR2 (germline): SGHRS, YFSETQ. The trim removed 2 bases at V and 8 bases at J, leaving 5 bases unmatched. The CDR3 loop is CASSFDRGGEKLFF. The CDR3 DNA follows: TGCGCCAGCAGCTTCGACAGGGGTGGGGAAAAACTGTTTTTT. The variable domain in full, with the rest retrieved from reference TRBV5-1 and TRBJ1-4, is KAGVTQTPRYLIKTRGQQVTLSCSPISGHRSVSWYQQTPGQGLQFLFEYFSETQRNKGNFPGRFSGRQFSNSRSEMNVSTLELGDSALYLCASSFDRGGEKLFFGSGTQLSVL.

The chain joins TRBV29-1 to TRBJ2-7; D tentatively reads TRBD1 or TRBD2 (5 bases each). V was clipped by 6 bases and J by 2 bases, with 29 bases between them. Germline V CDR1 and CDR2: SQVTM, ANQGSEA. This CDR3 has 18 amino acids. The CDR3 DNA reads TGCAGCGTCCAACGACTCTTCGATGGGACCTCATCAACCTACGAGCAGTACTTC. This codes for CSVQRLFDGTSSTYEQYF.

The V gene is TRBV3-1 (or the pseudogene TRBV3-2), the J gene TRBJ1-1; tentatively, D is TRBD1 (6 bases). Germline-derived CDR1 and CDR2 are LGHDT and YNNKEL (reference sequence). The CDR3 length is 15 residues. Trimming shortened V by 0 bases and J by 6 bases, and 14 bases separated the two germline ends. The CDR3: CASSQDPVGGSEAFF. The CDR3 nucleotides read TGTGCCAGCAGCCAAGATCCTGTGGGGGGCTCTGAAGCTTTCTTT.